A selection of T cell receptor beta chains follows, all from one sample in a study of shared clonotypes between healthy human individuals. Profiling relied on immunoSEQ multiplex PCR, and the TCRdb table lists in-frame clones only, not all of them. The sample lists more than 150,000 clones, approximately 70% occurring once. Sequenced: memory CD4+ T cells sorted from blood. The source of these receptors is a man aged 25-40 years in good health. CDR3s include the opening cysteine and the closing phenylalanine or tryptophan. A D gene is named only where the DNA matches it firmly. The size field is filled for only some rows; it gives once, few, many or a size class.

NA | 13 | NA | TRBJ1-1 | TRBV7-9 | CASSLRGYTEAFF | TGTGCCAGCAGCTTAAGGGGTTACACTGAAGCTTTCTTT
TRBD1 | 16 | NA | TRBJ2-1 | TRBV10-2 | CASREGQGLVYNEQFF | TGCGCCAGCAGGGAGGGACAGGGGCTGGTATACAATGAGCAGTTCTTC
NA | 14 | NA | TRBJ2-7 | TRBV5-1 | CASSRDPDSYEQYF | TGCGCCAGCAGCAGGGACCCTGATTCCTACGAGCAGTACTTC
NA | 13 | few | TRBJ1-2 | TRBV6-5 | CASSSRQIYGYTF | TGTGCCAGCAGCTCCCGACAGATTTATGGCTACACCTTC
TRBD1 | 13 | NA | TRBJ2-3 | TRBV10-3 | CANGQGGTDTQYF | TGTGCCAATGGACAGGGGGGCACAGATACGCAGTATTTT
NA | 14 | NA | TRBJ1-5 | TRBV5-5 | CASSGVRENQPQHF | TGTGCCAGCAGCGGGGTTAGAGAGAATCAGCCCCAGCATTTT
NA | 10 | NA | TRBJ1-2 | TRBV28 | CASSGYGYTF | TGTGCCAGCAGCGGGTATGGCTACACCTTC
NA | 14 | NA | TRBJ2-7 | TRBV28 | CASSLNGIIYEQYF | TGTGCCAGCAGTTTAAACGGGATAATCTACGAGCAGTACTTC
NA | 18 | NA | TRBJ2-5 | TRBV7-8 | CASSLDLRRKILGETQYF | TGTGCCAGCAGCTTAGATTTGCGCAGGAAGATCCTCGGGGAGACCCAGTACTTC
NA | 13 | NA | TRBJ1-1 | TRBV6-5 | CASSYGPDTEAFF | TGTGCCAGCAGTTACGGTCCGGACACTGAAGCTTTCTTT
NA | 12 | NA | TRBJ2-7 | TRBV6-1 | CASSRLQYEQYF | TGTGCCAGCAGTAGACTTCAGTACGAGCAGTACTTC
NA | 13 | NA | TRBJ2-3 | TRBV7-2 | CASSPRATDTQYF | TGTGCCAGCAGCCCACGGGCGACAGATACGCAGTATTTT
TRBD1 | 16 | NA | TRBJ1-1 | TRBV30 | CAWSAWGTGLNTEAFF | TGTGCCTGGAGTGCGTGGGGGACAGGCCTGAACACTGAAGCTTTCTTT
NA | 11 | many | TRBJ2-3 | TRBV10-2 | CASSSTDTQYF | TGCGCCAGCAGTTCCACTGATACGCAGTATTTT
TRBD2 | 16 | NA | TRBJ2-7 | TRBV5-1 | CASSLGVPSGADPQYF | TGCGCCAGCAGCTTGGGGGTCCCGAGCGGGGCGGACCCGCAGTACTTC
TRBD2 | 13 | NA | TRBJ2-1 | TRBV7-6 | CASSFTSAYEQFF | TGTGCCAGCAGCTTCACTAGCGCGTATGAGCAGTTCTTC
NA | 13 | once | TRBJ1-5 | TRBV27 | CASSSGPGVPQHF | TGTGCCAGCAGTTCTGGACCCGGAGTGCCCCAGCATTTT
TRBD1 | 14 | once | TRBJ2-7 | TRBV27 | CASKGASNSYEQYF | TGTGCCAGCAAGGGGGCTAGTAATTCCTACGAGCAGTACTTC
NA | 12 | NA | TRBJ2-7 | TRBV27 | CASPGRAYEQYF | TGTGCCAGCCCAGGGCGGGCCTACGAGCAGTACTTC
NA | 15 | once | TRBJ1-1 | TRBV7-2 | CASSLVQGYGSQAFF | TGTGCCAGCAGCTTAGTCCAGGGCTATGGTTCTCAAGCTTTCTTT
TRBD2 | 16 | NA | TRBJ2-1 | TRBV15 | CATSRDRGRGRNEQFF | TGTGCCACCAGCAGAGATCGCGGGAGGGGTCGGAATGAGCAGTTCTTC
NA | 16 | NA | TRBJ2-6 | TRBV28 | CASSPPLGSGANVLTF | TGTGCCAGCAGCCCCCCCCTAGGCTCTGGGGCCAACGTCCTGACTTTC
TRBD2 | 17 | NA | TRBJ2-7 | TRBV7-2 | CASSFRTSGRPAYEQYF | TGTGCCAGCAGCTTTAGGACTAGCGGAAGACCCGCCTACGAGCAGTACTTC
NA | 15 | NA | TRBJ2-3 | TRBV5-1 | CASSLAGQGSDTQYF | TGCGCCAGCAGCTTGGCCGGGCAGGGCTCTGATACGCAGTATTTT
NA | 15 | NA | TRBJ2-1 | TRBV11-3 | CASSLGAGQSNEQFF | TGTGCCAGCAGCTTAGGAGCGGGCCAATCCAATGAGCAGTTCTTC
NA | 11 | NA | TRBJ2-7 | TRBV29-1 | CSVDYGGEQYF | TGCAGCGTTGACTACGGGGGCGAGCAGTACTTC
NA | 13 | few | TRBJ2-7 | TRBV2 | CASSIDSSYEQYF | TGTGCCAGCAGTATAGACAGCTCCTACGAGCAGTACTTC
NA | 11 | few | TRBJ1-5 | TRBV2 | CASSADQPQHF | TGTGCCAGCAGTGCCGACCAGCCCCAGCATTTT
NA | 16 | NA | TRBJ2-3 | TRBV7-8 | CASSLGRFAGTDTQYF | TGTGCCAGCAGCTTAGGTCGTTTTGCGGGTACAGATACGCAGTATTTT
TRBD1 | 13 | few | TRBJ1-1 | TRBV28 | CASSPPTTGDAFF | TGTGCCAGCAGTCCCCCGACCACAGGGGACGCTTTCTTT
NA | 12 | few | TRBJ1-1 | TRBV28 | CASRRSGVEAFF | TGTGCCAGCAGGCGGTCAGGGGTTGAAGCTTTCTTT
NA | 12 | NA | TRBJ1-1 | TRBV18 | CASSPRGGEAFF | TGTGCCAGCTCACCAAGAGGGGGGGAAGCTTTCTTT
NA | 11 | NA | TRBJ2-7 | TRBV6-1 | CASRYPSPSNF | TGTGCCAGCAGATACCCCAGTCCCTCAAACTTC
NA | 14 | few | TRBJ2-2 | TRBV5-1 | CASSLVAVSGELFF | TGCGCCAGCAGCTTGGTGGCGGTTTCAGGGGAGCTGTTTTTT
NA | 13 | NA | TRBJ1-2 | TRBV5-1 | CASSFDSRYGYTF | TGCGCCAGCAGCTTCGACAGCAGATATGGCTACACCTTC
NA | 14 | NA | TRBJ2-1 | TRBV11-2 | CASSIDRWRDEQFF | TGTGCCAGCAGCATCGACAGGTGGAGGGATGAGCAGTTCTTC
NA | 12 | NA | TRBJ2-7 | TRBV11-2 | CASSRGFGEQYF | TGTGCCAGCAGCAGAGGGTTCGGCGAGCAGTACTTC
NA | 18 | few | TRBJ2-2 | TRBV18 | CASSPLSPQGNNTGELFF | TGTGCCAGCTCACCACTATCCCCACAGGGTAACAACACCGGGGAGCTGTTTTTT
TRBD1 | 12 | few | TRBJ1-2 | TRBV29-1 | CSVGTGDDGYTF | TGCAGCGTAGGGACAGGGGACGATGGCTACACCTTC
NA | 14 | NA | TRBJ2-3 | TRBV10-1 | CASSESQSTDTQYF | TGCGCCAGCAGTGAGTCTCAGAGCACAGATACGCAGTATTTT
NA | 11 | few | TRBJ2-1 | TRBV11-2 | CASSVLGEQFF | TGTGCCAGCAGCGTACTCGGGGAGCAGTTCTTC
TRBD2 | 14 | NA | TRBJ2-7 | TRBV6-5 | CASRLAGSSYEQYF | TGTGCCAGCAGATTAGCGGGGAGCTCCTACGAGCAGTACTTC
TRBD1 | 16 | NA | TRBJ1-2 | TRBV28 | CASSHRTGISGYGYTF | TGTGCCAGCAGTCATAGGACAGGCATAAGTGGCTATGGCTACACCTTC
NA | 10 | NA | TRBJ2-7 | TRBV20-1 | CSAHHGGQYF | TGCAGTGCTCACCATGGGGGGCAGTACTTC
TRBD2 | 15 | few | TRBJ2-7 | TRBV27 | CASSFGGGIAYEQYF | TGTGCCAGCAGTTTCGGGGGAGGGATCGCCTACGAGCAGTACTTC
NA | 12 | NA | TRBJ2-2 | TRBV11-2 | CASSSHTGELFF | TGTGCCAGCAGCTCCCACACCGGGGAGCTGTTTTTT
TRBD1 | 19 | NA | TRBJ2-7 | TRBV7-9 | CASSTFPPGRDRVSYEQYF | TGTGCCAGCAGCACTTTCCCCCCCGGCCGGGACAGGGTCTCCTACGAGCAGTACTTC
TRBD1 | 12 | many | TRBJ2-7 | TRBV6-6 | CASGDRAYEQYF | TGTGCCAGCGGGGACAGGGCCTACGAGCAGTACTTC
NA | 16 | NA | TRBJ1-4 | TRBV27 | CASSLANGVGDEKLFF | TGTGCCAGCAGTTTAGCCAATGGGGTAGGGGATGAAAAACTGTTTTTT
TRBD1 | 16 | many | TRBJ2-2 | TRBV27 | CASRRLQGAMTGELFF | TGTGCCAGCAGAAGACTACAGGGGGCGATGACCGGGGAGCTGTTTTTT
TRBD1 | 17 | once | TRBJ2-1 | TRBV25-1 | CASSESGGAGVYNEQFF | TGTGCCAGCAGTGAATCAGGGGGCGCTGGGGTCTACAATGAGCAGTTCTTC
NA | 14 | NA | TRBJ2-2 | TRBV15 | CATETLRGTGELFF | TGTGCCACCGAGACCCTCAGGGGAACCGGGGAGCTGTTTTTT
TRBD2 | 14 | NA | TRBJ2-5 | TRBV7-2 | CASSYQRGSETQYF | TGTGCCAGCAGCTACCAGCGGGGATCAGAGACCCAGTACTTC
NA | 13 | NA | TRBJ1-5 | TRBV2 | CASKGDNNQPQHF | TGTGCCAGCAAGGGCGACAACAATCAGCCCCAGCATTTT
NA | 13 | NA | TRBJ1-2 | TRBV9 | CASSAIANYGYTF | TGTGCCAGCAGCGCAATAGCTAACTATGGCTACACCTTC